This T cell receptor (beta chain) was sequenced during a study of Graves' ophthalmopathy and Graves' hyperthyroidism. With regard to this clonotype: Antigen: not known.

Study results and limitations: The model's prediction of ophthalmopathy progression had around 70% sensitivity and 72% to 75% specificity.

RNA transcripts provided the template for amplifying TCR beta CDR3 regions. The first-round RT-PCR employed HTBI primers together with the Qiagen OneStep RT-PCR kit. A multiplex PCR was then performed as the second round. TCRdb re-called the multiplex PCR reads with MiXCR, one entry per CDR3 protein. Counted here are hundreds of thousands of distinct CDR3 sequences, approximately 15% occurring once; the ten biggest clones make up 5.5% to 7%. This receptor was taken from a woman between 18 and 29 years old with stable Graves' hyperthyroidism. Sample: peripheral blood.

DNA of the CDR3: TGTGCCACCAGTGATGTAGGAGAAGCTTTCTTT. Translation gives CATSDVGEAFF. This sequence joins TRBV24-1 and TRBJ1-1; the D is unclear. The CDR3 covers 11 residues. Trimming stripped 3 bases from V and 8 bases from J, with 6 bases between. Germline assignment: CDR1 KGHDR and CDR2 SFDVKD.